A selection of T cell receptor beta chains follows, all from one sample in a study of OX40 agonist ivuxolimab in advanced cancers. Sequencing used immunoSEQ multiplex PCR; TCRdb keeps in-frame clones, though not all of them. Among about 15,000 clones listed, roughly 82% were seen once. The specimen was CD4+ or CD8+ T cells sorted from blood, collected in a trial of the OX40 agonist ivuxolimab. The receptors were sampled from an adult with an advanced solid tumor such as melanoma, head and neck, liver or kidney cancer. Each CDR3 is given without its conserved first and last residue. Rows may omit the clone size; those that give it use once, few, many or a size class.

TRBV4-1	TRBJ2-1	.	ASSQGPGLAGGQEQF
TRBV4-3	TRBJ2-7	.	ASSQEWGSYEQY
TRBV13	.	.	ASSVTGGDEQY
TRBV28	TRBJ1-5	few	ASSPHPIQGKQPQH
TRBV27	TRBJ1-1	.	ASIPGGFYSEAF
TRBV6-4	TRBJ2-6	.	ASSDNSGANVLT
TRBV27	TRBJ2-1	.	ASSLSAGGSYNEQF
TRBV28	TRBJ2-1	.	ASSFGEQF
TRBV6-5	TRBJ2-3	.	ASSPHNLAQY
TRBV6-1	TRBJ2-4	.	ATNKEAKNIQY
TRBV19	TRBJ2-1	.	ASSMRSKGPGRLYPKYNEQF
TRBV7-6	TRBJ2-5	.	ASSKGDRGPETQY
TRBV2	TRBJ1-5	.	ASSEGGTGRLPQH
TRBV7-3	TRBJ1-6	.	ASRQGQGVSPLH
TRBV7-9	TRBJ2-1	.	ASSLEGGSYNEQF
TRBV9	TRBJ2-5	.	ASSLGLVQETQY
TRBV9	TRBJ1-2	.	ASSVAADLGLYGYT
TRBV28	TRBJ2-3	.	ASSGVGEGGTDTQY
TRBV9	TRBJ2-7	.	ASSVESGVSSYEQY
TRBV21-1	TRBJ2-7	.	ASSKAGDKPGPWQEQY
TRBV4-3	.	.	ASSQAVGEGYEQY
TRBV7-3	TRBJ1-1	few	ASSLDRFSISVLNTEAF
TRBV4-2	TRBJ2-7	.	ASSQDGGPSYEQY
TRBV29-1	TRBJ2-3	.	SVHDRGHRTDTQY
TRBV11-2	TRBJ2-7	once	ASSLDVVLPSEQY
TRBV7-2	TRBJ2-7	.	ASSFGRGYYEQY
TRBV11-3	TRBJ2-2	.	ASSSKGAGRNTGELF
TRBV28	TRBJ2-5	.	ASRAGLALRETQY
TRBV15	TRBJ1-1	.	ATSRGGGNTEAF
TRBV28	TRBJ2-7	.	ASSQDRGRAYEQY
TRBV6-5	TRBJ1-6	.	ASRLAWSPLH
TRBV5-1	TRBJ2-1	.	ASSFSEAGTYLSGEQF
TRBV6-5	TRBJ2-5	few	ASSYSETQY
TRBV10-3	TRBJ2-1	.	AISGGGGPGNEQF
TRBV2	TRBJ1-2	.	ASSPPGPYGYT
TRBV4-3	TRBJ2-2	many	ASSQDRTSGRTGELF